These T cell receptor beta chains were read from a single sample in a study of metastatic and nonmetastatic thyroid tumors. TCRdb used MiXCR to call clones anew from the PCR reads. The table records about 49,000 clones, around 4% of them present only once. Sequenced input: blood. The receptor set was obtained from a female donor with papillary thyroid cancer or a benign thyroid nodule (not recorded which). Some clones in this sample may be carry-over from other donors' samples. CDR3s include the opening cysteine and the closing phenylalanine or tryptophan. The D gene is left open where the match is weak. A row's size may be missing; if present it is once, few, many or a size class.

>few|TRBV7-8|.|TRBJ1-2
TGTGCCAGCAGCTTAGCAGAACAGGTGCCTAACTATGGTTACACCGCTGGGTATGGCTACACCTTC
CASSLAEQVPNYGYTAGYGYTF
>few|TRBV7-3|.|TRBJ2-2
TGTGCCAGCAGCCAGGGGTATGCGAACACCGGGGAGCTGTTTTTT
CASSQGYANTGELFF
>.|TRBV7-2|TRBD2|TRBJ2-1
TGTGCCAGCAGCTTACTCCCGGGACTAAGAGACAATGAGCAGTTCTTC
CASSLLPGLRDNEQFF
>many|TRBV10-1|.|TRBJ2-7
TGCGCCAGCTCGAAAAGTGGGGGGTACGAGCAGTACTTC
CASSKSGGYEQYF
>medium-sized|TRBV6-1|TRBD2|TRBJ2-1
TGTGCCAGCAGTTCCGGGACTAGCGGGTACAATGAGCAGTTCTTC
CASSSGTSGYNEQFF
>.|TRBV6-2/TRBV6-3|TRBD2|TRBJ2-2
TGTGCCAGCAGTAAGACTAGCGGGGGAGTTAACACCGGGGAGCTGTTTTTT
CASSKTSGGVNTGELFF
>few|TRBV5-1|TRBD1|TRBJ2-1
TGCGCCATCATCCCGGACAGGGGGCGAGGCAATGAGCAGTTCTTC
CAIIPDRGRGNEQFF
>.|TRBV12-3/TRBV12-4|.|TRBJ2-1
TGTGCCAGCAGCTACCGGCGGCTAGCGAACAATGAGCAGTTCTTC
CASSYRRLANNEQFF
>medium-sized|TRBV7-6|TRBD1|TRBJ1-4
TGTGCCAGCAGCACGGGACAGAAGAATGAAAAACTGTTTTTT
CASSTGQKNEKLFF
>many|TRBV28|.|TRBJ2-7
TGTGCCAGCAGTTTAAGCGCGAACTACGAGCAGTACTTC
CASSLSANYEQYF
>medium-sized|TRBV6-1|.|TRBJ1-2
TGTGCCAGCAGTCCGAATCGGGATTCGGGAGGCTACACCTTC
CASSPNRDSGGYTF
>few|TRBV6-4|.|TRBJ1-6
TGTGCCAGCAGTGACCAGGGGAATTCACCCCTCCACTTT
CASSDQGNSPLHF
>many|TRBV3-1|TRBD1|TRBJ2-7
TGTGCCAGCAGCCAACCTAAAGGGACAGGGGGTTACGAGCAGTACTTC
CASSQPKGTGGYEQYF
>many|TRBV5-8|.|TRBJ1-4
TGTGCCAGCAGCTTGGGAGGGGTCGAAAAACTGTTTTTT
CASSLGGVEKLFF
>many|TRBV7-3|TRBD2|TRBJ2-1
TGTGCCAGCAGCTTCGGTCTAGCGGTGTACAATGAGCAGTTCTTC
CASSFGLAVYNEQFF
>medium-sized|TRBV14|TRBD1|TRBJ2-2
TGTGCCAGCAGCTACAGGGGCTTAACCGGGGAGCTGTTTTTT
CASSYRGLTGELFF
>many|TRBV29-1|.|TRBJ2-7
TGCAGCGCATTACAGGGCCCCTACGAGCAGTACTTC
CSALQGPYEQYF
>few|TRBV5-1|TRBD1|TRBJ2-3
TGCGCCAGCAGCTTGGCAGGGGCAGGGGGCGCAGATACGCAGTATTTT
CASSLAGAGGADTQYF
>few|TRBV20-1|TRBD1|TRBJ2-7
TGCAGTGCCCTCCGGGACAGGGTTTCCTACGAGCAGTACTTC
CSALRDRVSYEQYF
>many|TRBV2|.|TRBJ2-2
TGTGCCAGCAAACGGCAGGGTACCGGGGAGCTGTTTTTT
CASKRQGTGELFF
>.|TRBV11-3|TRBD1|TRBJ2-7
TGTGCCAGTCAGGTGGGACAGGGTCCTTACGAGCAGTACTTC
CASQVGQGPYEQYF
>many|TRBV3-1|TRBD1|TRBJ1-4
TGTGCCAGCAGCCAAGTGCAGGGGGATGAAAAACTGTTTTTT
CASSQVQGDEKLFF
>many|TRBV27|TRBD1|TRBJ2-2
TGTGCCAGCAGGAAGACAGGGATCACCGGGGAGCTGTTTTTT
CASRKTGITGELFF
>many|TRBV28|TRBD2|TRBJ2-1
TGTGCCAGCAGTTTGCCTAGCGGGAGGGCCATCTATGAGCAGTTCTTC
CASSLPSGRAIYEQFF
>many|TRBV10-2|TRBD2|TRBJ2-3
TGCGCCAGCAGTCGTACTAGCGGCACAGATACGCAGTATTTT
CASSRTSGTDTQYF
>many|TRBV24-1|TRBD1|TRBJ2-1
TGTGCCACCAGGGACAGGGACTACAATGAGCAGTTCTTC
CATRDRDYNEQFF
>many|TRBV20-1|.|TRBJ2-7
TGCAGTGCTGAAGCGGTTGCCGGGGACTACGAGCAGTACTTC
CSAEAVAGDYEQYF
>many|TRBV7-3|TRBD2|TRBJ2-1
TGTGCCAGCAGCGGATCTAGCGGGAGCTCCTACAATGAGCAGTTCTTC
CASSGSSGSSYNEQFF
>many|TRBV5-6|TRBD1|TRBJ1-2
TGTGCCAGCAGCTTGACCGGACAGGTCTACGGCTACACCTTC
CASSLTGQVYGYTF
>few|TRBV29-1|.|TRBJ1-2
TGCAGCGCATTCACAGGGAACGGCTACACCTTC
CSAFTGNGYTF
>many|TRBV4-2|TRBD1|TRBJ1-6
TGTGCCAGCAGCCAAGCCTGGGGACAGGAGAATTCACCCCTCCACTTT
CASSQAWGQENSPLHF
>many|TRBV5-5|TRBD1|TRBJ1-5
TGTGCCAGCAGCGTCTCAGGGGGCAGCAGCAATCAGCCCCAGCATTTT
CASSVSGGSSNQPQHF
>.|TRBV6-1|.|TRBJ2-2
TGTGCCAGCAGCCACAGTGGGCCCTCCGCCCCCGGGGAGCTGTTTTTT
CASSHSGPSAPGELFF
>many|TRBV6-1|TRBD1|TRBJ2-7
TGTGCCACCCTCGGGTTCCGACAGGGGGAGGACGAGCAGTACTTC
CATLGFRQGEDEQYF
>few|TRBV27|TRBD1|TRBJ1-2
TGTGCCAGCAGTAGGCAGGGGGATGGCTACACCTTC
CASSRQGDGYTF
>many|TRBV20-1|TRBD1|TRBJ2-7
TGCAGTGCCACCCTCATACGAGGGGGCGCCTACGAGCAGTACTTC
CSATLIRGGAYEQYF
>many|TRBV20-1|TRBD2|TRBJ2-3
TGCAGTGCTATCACAGCGGGAGAGGGCACAGATACGCAGTATTTT
CSAITAGEGTDTQYF
>many|TRBV19|TRBD1|TRBJ1-5
TGTGCCAGTAGTAGGACAGGGGAGGTTCTTTTTAGCAATCAGCCCCAGCATTTT
CASSRTGEVLFSNQPQHF
>medium-sized|TRBV20-1|.|TRBJ2-2
TGCAGTGCTAAGCAAGCCTTTATGGACGGGGAGCTGTTTTTT
CSAKQAFMDGELFF
>many|TRBV27|.|TRBJ2-1
TGTGCCAGCAGTTTATCGTGGCTCTACAATGAGCAGTTCTTC
CASSLSWLYNEQFF
>.|TRBV2|.|TRBJ2-3
TGTGCCAGCAGTGATCACCGACCTAGCACAGATACGCAGTATTTT
CASSDHRPSTDTQYF
>medium-sized|TRBV6-1|TRBD1|TRBJ1-3
TGTGCCAGCAGTGAAGCCCTGACAGGGGGCGCCTTTGGAAACACCATATATTTT
CASSEALTGGAFGNTIYF
>many|TRBV5-1|.|TRBJ2-3
TGCGCCAGCAGCTTGGCCGGCAGGATGGTAGATACGCAGTATTTT
CASSLAGRMVDTQYF
>many|TRBV6-1|TRBD1|TRBJ1-4
TGTGCCAGCAGTGAACGGGGACAGGTGGATGAAAAACTGTTTTTT
CASSERGQVDEKLFF
>few|TRBV19|.|TRBJ1-6
TGTGCCAGTAGTATGCAAGAGGGTGGCAATTCACCCCTCCACTTT
CASSMQEGGNSPLHF
>many|TRBV7-9|.|TRBJ2-5
TGTGCCAGCAGGGGAAAAGAGACCCAGTACTTC
CASRGKETQYF
>many|TRBV5-1|TRBD2|TRBJ2-3
TGCGCCAGCGGGGGACTAGTAACAGATACGCAGTATTTT
CASGGLVTDTQYF
>.|TRBV12-3/TRBV12-4|TRBD1|TRBJ2-7
TGTGCCAGCAGGCGTGGACAGGGGGCGAGCTCCTACGAGCAGTACTTC
CASRRGQGASSYEQYF
>.|TRBV24-1|TRBD1|TRBJ2-1
TGTGCCACCAGTGATTATGGGACAGGTTCCTACAATGAGCAGTTCTTC
CATSDYGTGSYNEQFF
>many|TRBV7-2|TRBD1|TRBJ2-5
TGTGCCAGCAGCCTCACACAGGGAAAAACCGGACAGGGGGGGACGGAGACCCAGTACTTC
CASSLTQGKTGQGGTETQYF
>few|TRBV6-1|.|TRBJ1-1
TGTGCCAGCACTGTGTCGAGGAACACTGAAGCTTTCTTT
CASTVSRNTEAFF